The clone carrying this T cell receptor (beta chain) was counted between two and nine times. The antigen is undetermined. Semi-nested PCR with Nested Universal Primer A followed constant-region reverse priming of full-length variable regions. In TCRdb, the 5' RACE reads were re-called with MiXCR into one record per CDR3 protein. The data hold tens of thousands of distinct CDR3 sequences, with 25% to 35% observed a single time. The germline V gene has CDR1 KGHSH and CDR2 LQKENI. This CDR3 spans 16 amino acids. Trimming removed 0 bases from V and 12 bases from J; junction bases left unmatched: 12. Study conclusions and caveats: Tumor memory CD4+ T cell TCR gene usage clustered with blood and lymph node memory CD4+ cells and lymph node naive CD4+ cells. Tumor Tregs overlapped most with tumor, then blood, naive CD4+ cells.

The rearrangement joins TRBV18 to TRBJ2-1; 9 nucleotides align to TRBD2. The TCR was taken from a female donor with breast cancer. Material: memory CD4+ T cells sorted from a lymph node. Stated subset: memory CD4+ T cells, CD4+CD45RO+CD25-. The CDR3 sequence: CASSPPKASGKYWQFF. In nucleotides, the CDR3 is TGTGCCAGCTCACCACCAAAGGCTAGCGGGAAATATTGGCAGTTCTTC.